This note documents a single TCR beta chain sequence. The CDR3 extends over 15 amino acids. The V gene's germline CDR1 is SGHVS and CDR2 FQNEAQ. Deletions cut 6 bases from V and 5 bases from J, with 19 bases between. Thawed, overnight-rested PBMC were stained with GMM-loaded CD1B tetramer, viability dye and anti-CD3, then sorted. CD1B tetramers were loaded with Rhodococcus equi-derived C32 glucose monomycolate. CD14-expressing monocytes were removed from PBMC before cryopreservation and sorting. This sample was included in a study of T cells in tuberculosis. Overall study results and limits: Low-affinity CD1B-GMM tetramer-binding T cells may have been missed.

Sequencing of TCR-alpha and TCR-beta chains was unpaired. The protocol was immunoSEQ multiplex PCR, while the TCRdb copy is restricted to in-frame clones and leaves out a portion. The sample contains approximately 58,000 clones, over 75% of which appear only once. The receptor's source is an adult woman with latent tuberculosis. V usage is TRBV7-8 and J usage is TRBJ2-5, with D possibly TRBD2 on 7 matching bases. The sequencing sample was made of CD1b-GMM tetramer-negative cells sorted from PBMCs. CDR3 nucleotides: TGTGCCAGCAGACAGGGACTAAGAGGGGAGGAGACCCAGTACTTC. This sequence encodes CASRQGLRGEETQYF.